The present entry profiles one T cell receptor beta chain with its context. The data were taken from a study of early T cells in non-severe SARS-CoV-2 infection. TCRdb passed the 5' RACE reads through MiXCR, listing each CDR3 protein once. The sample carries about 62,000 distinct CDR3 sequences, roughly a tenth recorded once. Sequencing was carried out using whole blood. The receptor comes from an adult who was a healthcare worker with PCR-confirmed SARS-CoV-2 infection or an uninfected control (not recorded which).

CDR3 region: CASSQPMLGGYTF. The CDR3, as DNA: TGTGCCAGCAGCCAACCTATGCTAGGCGGCTACACCTTC. This chain links TRBV3-1 with TRBJ1-2, with D unclear. CDR1 is LGHDT and CDR2 is YNNKEL in the germline V gene (reference sequence). The CDR3 is made up of 13 amino acids. Trimming removed 2 bases at V and 8 bases at J, with 12 bases between. Supplemented by reference TRBV3-1 and TRBJ1-2, the full variable domain reads DTAVSQTPKYLVTQMGNDKSIKCEQNLGHDTMYWYKQDSKKFLKIMFSYNNKELIINETVPNRFSPKSPDKAHLNLHINSLELGDSAVYFCASSQPMLGGYTFGSGTRLTVV.